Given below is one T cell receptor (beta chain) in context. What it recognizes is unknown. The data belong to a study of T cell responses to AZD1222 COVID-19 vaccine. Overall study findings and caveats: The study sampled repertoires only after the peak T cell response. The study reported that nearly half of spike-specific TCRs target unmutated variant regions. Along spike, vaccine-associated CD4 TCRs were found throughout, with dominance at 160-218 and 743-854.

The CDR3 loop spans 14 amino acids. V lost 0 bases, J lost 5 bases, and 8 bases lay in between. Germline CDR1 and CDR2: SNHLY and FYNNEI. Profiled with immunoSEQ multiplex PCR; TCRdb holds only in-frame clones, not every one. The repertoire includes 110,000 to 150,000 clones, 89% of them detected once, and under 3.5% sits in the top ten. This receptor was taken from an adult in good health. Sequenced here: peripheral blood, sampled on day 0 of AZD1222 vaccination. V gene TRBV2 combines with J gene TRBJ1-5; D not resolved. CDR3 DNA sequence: TGTGCCAGCAGTGAAGCGCTGAGGCATCAGCCCCAGCATTTT. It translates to CASSEALRHQPQHF. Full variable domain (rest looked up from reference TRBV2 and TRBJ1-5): EPEVTQTPSHQVTQMGQEVILRCVPISNHLYFYWYRQILGQKVEFLVSFYNNEISEKSEIFDDQFSVERPDGSNFTLKIRSTKLEDSAMYFCASSEALRHQPQHFGDGTRLSIL.